The 29 T cell receptor beta chains below all came from one sample that was sequenced in a study of blood T cells in healthy people across ages. PCR was performed a second time for about 6 to 12 cycles using a sample-barcoded 5' primer and a J-beta primer mix. TCRdb independently ran MiXCR on the 5' RACE reads; one entry per CDR3 protein. The sample includes about 680,000 distinct CDR3 sequences, approximately 49% of them seen just once. The sample comprised blood. The receptors derive from a woman aged 60 to 75 in good health.

The genes are TRBV20-1 and TRBJ2-1; 10 bases align to TRBD2. The CDR3 spans 18 residues. V was clipped by 3 bases and J by 0 bases; unmatched bases: 11. The germline CDR1 and CDR2 sequences are DFQATT and SNEGSKA (reference sequence). Here the CDR3 reads CSASPLAGVKSSYNEQFF. For the CDR3, the DNA is TGCAGTGCTAGTCCCCTAGCGGGAGTGAAGAGCTCCTACAATGAGCAGTTCTTC.

The chain links TRBV7-8 to TRBJ1-2; D is ambiguous. V was trimmed by 4 bases and J by 1 base, leaving 25 bases between them. Germline CDR1 reads SGHVS; CDR2 reads FQNEAQ. The CDR3 length is 19 residues. The CDR3 protein is CASSSPLKSGDLINYGYTF. DNA for the CDR3: TGTGCCAGCAGCTCGCCGCTCAAATCGGGAGACCTGATTAACTATGGCTACACCTTC.

This clonotype was observed a handful of times. The chain combines TRBV18 with TRBJ2-1; 7 nucleotides agree with TRBD2. CDR1 is KGHSH and CDR2 is LQKENI in the germline V gene. V shed 3 bases and J 7 bases; nucleotides not matched to a gene: 6. The CDR3 sequence is 14 residues long. The CDR3 sequence is CASSPAGEGNEQFF. The CDR3 DNA reads as TGTGCCAGCTCACCGGCGGGAGAAGGAAATGAGCAGTTCTTC. The full variable domain, completed using reference TRBV18 and TRBJ2-1, is NAGVMQNPRHLVRRRGQEARLRCSPMKGHSHVYWYRQLPEEGLKFMVYLQKENIIDESGMPKERFSAEFPKEGPSILRIQQVVRGDSAAYFCASSPAGEGNEQFFGPGTRLTVL.

This clonotype was counted between two and nine times. The V gene is TRBV5-1, the J gene TRBJ2-7; D could derive from TRBD1 or TRBD2 (5 bases each). V was pared by 4 bases and J by 0 bases, with 11 bases between. The CDR3 has 14 amino acids. Germline V lookup: CDR1 SGHRS, CDR2 YFSETQ. CDR3 DNA sequence: TGCGCCAGCAGCGAACCAGGGAGCTCCTACGAGCAGTACTTC. This sequence encodes CASSEPGSSYEQYF.

This sequence joins TRBV20-1 and TRBJ2-3, with 8 bases lining up with TRBD1. CDR3 length: 15 amino acids. The V segment lost 5 bases and the J segment 6 bases; nucleotides outside the gene matches: 13. CDR1 and CDR2 from the germline V gene are DFQATT and SNEGSKA (reference sequence). CDR3 DNA sequence: TGCAGTGCTTCTCCCGGACAGGGAAAGTTGGATACGCAGTATTTT. Translation: CSASPGQGKLDTQYF.

There are a few counts of this clonotype. The chain is built from TRBV3-1 and TRBJ2-1, with D possibly being TRBD2 (6 bases). The CDR3 runs to 17 residues. Trimming removed 1 base from V and 3 bases from J, with 16 bases in between. Germline V gene data show CDR1 as LGHDT and CDR2 as YNNKEL (reference sequence). CDR3 coding DNA: TGTGCCAGCAGCCAAGGAAGGGAGGACTACGTCTACAATGAGCAGTTCTTC. Translating it yields CASSQGREDYVYNEQFF.

This clonotype was seen a few times. The chain uses TRBV6-2 or TRBV6-3 and TRBJ2-3; no reliable D call. The V gene lost 5 bases and the J gene lost 2 bases, with 11 bases spanning the gap. Looked up from germline, CDR1 is MNHEY and CDR2 is SVGEGT. This CDR3 is 14 amino acids long. CDR3 bases: TGTGCCAGCAGTGACGGCGTACTCACAGATACGCAGTATTTT. Translated, it gives CASSDGVLTDTQYF.

The chain is built from TRBV28 and TRBJ2-3, with D uncertain. V was shortened by 4 bases and J by 4 bases, with 15 bases between the two germline ends. In germline, CDR1 is MDHEN, CDR2 SYDVKM. The CDR3 is made up of 15 amino acids. CDR3 bases: TGTGCCAGCAGTTCGGACCGGCCCCCGGCAGATACGCAGTATTTT. It encodes CASSSDRPPADTQYF.

This clonotype occurred a few times. The chain has TRBV25-1 and TRBJ2-1; D not resolved. Trimming pared 4 bases from V and 0 bases from J, leaving 10 bases between. The CDR3 is made up of 15 amino acids. Germline-derived CDR1 and CDR2 are MGHDK and SYGVNS. DNA for the CDR3: TGTGCCAGCAGTGTGAGCGCCAGCTCCTACAATGAGCAGTTCTTC. It translates to CASSVSASSYNEQFF.

The chain has TRBV29-1 and TRBJ2-3, with 7 bases that match TRBD2. In germline, CDR1 is SQVTM, CDR2 ANQGSEA. J lost 6 bases, V lost 7 bases, and 1 base had no gene match. The CDR3 length is 10 residues. The CDR3 nucleotides are TGCAGCGGGGGGGGGGATACGCAGTATTTT. Its protein is CSGGGDTQYF.

The V call is TRBV7-9, the J call TRBJ1-2, with D unclear. The CDR3 runs 15 residues. Trimming took off 8 bases at V and 4 bases at J, with 20 bases between the two ends. Germline V gene data show CDR1 as SEHNR and CDR2 as FQNEAQ (reference sequence). CDR3 sequence (DNA): TGTGCCAGCCTCGATGGCGGTCGGGCGATCTATGGCTACACCTTC. Translation: CASLDGGRAIYGYTF.

V gene TRBV6-2 or TRBV6-3 combines with J gene TRBJ2-7, with 11 bases matching TRBD2. This CDR3 spans 15 amino acids. The junction had 4 bases not matched to a gene; V was cut back by 0 bases and J by 6 bases. CDR1 MNHEY and CDR2 SVGEGT come from the germline V gene. As DNA, the CDR3 is TGTGCCAGCAGTTACTCCGCTAGCGGGAGGCGCGAGCAGTACTTC. It yields the protein CASSYSASGRREQYF.

In regard to this clonotype: This clone may be a read error of a much larger clone one base away. The gene calls are TRBV20-1 and TRBJ2-7; possibly TRBD1 for D (5 bases). Trimming removed 3 bases at V and 10 bases at J, with 22 bases between. This CDR3 has 14 residues. The germline gives CDR1 DFQATT, CDR2 SNEGSKA (reference sequence). CDR3 region: CSASVGANAEIQYF. In DNA form, the CDR3 reads TGCAGTGCTAGTGTAGGGGCTAATGCGGAGATCCAGTACTTC.

The rearrangement uses TRBV13 and TRBJ1-2, with a weak D call TRBD1 (6 bases). There are 14 residues in the CDR3. Trimming pared 7 bases from V and 6 bases from J, leaving 18 bases between. CDR1 and CDR2 (germline): PRHDT, FYEKMQ (reference sequence). The CDR3 coding sequence is TGTGCCAGCACCGCCGGGGGGGCCCCTCATGGCTACACCTTC. Amino acids: CASTAGGAPHGYTF.

To note about this clonotype: An end of the junction does not agree with germline; a read error may underlie this. V and J are TRBV5-4 and TRBJ2-4, with 9 bases aligning to TRBD1. The end of the DNA aligns better with TRBJ2-7, so the J call may be wrong. The germline V gene encodes CDR1 SGHNT and CDR2 YYREEE (reference sequence). This CDR3 is 14 amino acids long. The CDR3 protein is CTSSPRTGVAEQYF. In DNA form, the CDR3 reads TGTACCAGCAGCCCCCGGACAGGGGTCGCCGAGCAGTACTTC.

This clonotype was seen many times. The CDR3 DNA follows: TGCAGTGCTTACGGGACAGGGTTCGGCGACGAGCAGTACTTC. Protein product: CSAYGTGFGDEQYF. The J gene is TRBJ2-7, the V gene TRBV20-1; 9 bases match TRBD1. This CDR3 has 14 residues. Germline CDR1 is DFQATT and CDR2 is SNEGSKA (reference sequence). After removal of 5 bases from V and 5 bases from J, the junction contained 10 bases not matched to a gene.

Comment on this clonotype: An end of the junction differs from the germline gene, which may be a read error. The rearrangement joins TRBV20-1 to TRBJ2-5, with D perhaps TRBD2 (6 bases). The V gene's germline CDR1 is DFQATT and CDR2 SNEGSKA (reference sequence). CDR3 length: 15 amino acids. CDR3: CSARDLREAEETQYF. The CDR3 DNA follows: TGCAGTGCCAGAGATCTGCGGGAAGCAGAAGAGACCCAGTACTTC.

The V call is TRBV7-9, the J call TRBJ1-2; no clear D. Between the trimmed V and J ends, which lost 1 base and 10 bases, there was a span of 10 bases. Germline V gene lookup returns CDR1 SEHNR and CDR2 FQNEAQ (reference sequence). The CDR3 length is 12 residues. The CDR3 DNA is TGTGCCAGCAGCTTAGTTGTGACCTTCTACACCTTC. Translating gives CASSLVVTFYTF.

The rearrangement joins TRBV7-9 to TRBJ1-1; no definite D call. Trimming left V 3 bases short and J 2 bases short, with 10 bases between. The CDR3 runs 14 residues. CDR1 and CDR2 (germline): SEHNR, FQNEAQ (reference sequence). CDR3 in DNA: TGTGCCAGCAGCTTGAGAGGGAGCAACACTGAAGCTTTCTTT. This encodes CASSLRGSNTEAFF.

J is TRBJ2-5 and V is TRBV9; 9 bases are shared with TRBD2. Trimming removed 0 bases from V and 7 bases from J; junction bases left unmatched: 7. Germline V gene sequence: CDR1 SGDLS, CDR2 YYNGEE. This CDR3 region has 15 residues. The CDR3 loop is CASSVGGTSHGTQYF. The CDR3 bases are TGTGCCAGCAGCGTAGGAGGGACTAGCCATGGGACCCAGTACTTC.

In regard to this clonotype: The conserved closing phenylalanine or tryptophan is absent in this CDR3, likely reflecting a read error. This chain joins TRBV7-2 and TRBJ2-1; D is possibly TRBD1 (5 bases). The J call is uncertain, as TRBJ2-7 better fits the DNA end. Germline V gene lookup returns CDR1 SGHTA and CDR2 FQGNSA. The CDR3 has 16 residues. CDR3 sequence: CASSLGGSRQLDEQYL. The CDR3 DNA sequence: TGTGCCAGCAGCTTAGGGGGCAGCCGACAGTTAGACGAGCAGTACTTG.

V and J are TRBV29-1 and TRBJ1-2; TRBD1 matches at 12 bases. Trimming cost V 5 bases and J 4 bases; bases outside gene matches: 8. Germline V gene lookup returns CDR1 SQVTM and CDR2 ANQGSEA. There are 15 residues in the CDR3. The CDR3 sequence: CSVPGTGGDAYGYTF. The CDR3 DNA sequence: TGCAGCGTTCCCGGGACAGGGGGCGATGCCTATGGCTACACCTTC.

The V gene is TRBV19, the J gene TRBJ2-7; weak D call: TRBD2 (6 bases). The CDR3 is made up of 16 amino acids. The V gene's germline CDR1 is LNHDA and CDR2 SQIVND (reference sequence). Trimming took off 5 bases at V and 1 base at J, with 18 bases between the two ends. CDR3 in DNA: TGTGCCAGTAGTGGAGGGAGACCGAAGGCTTCCTACGAGCAGTACTTC. It is translated as CASSGGRPKASYEQYF.

In its sample, this clonotype was seen many times. The chain couples TRBV3-1 to TRBJ2-7, with D unresolved. Germline values: CDR1 LGHDT, CDR2 YNNKEL (reference sequence). CDR3 length equals 12 residues. The V gene lost 1 base and the J gene lost 5 bases, with 6 bases spanning the gap. The DNA for the CDR3 is TGTGCCAGCAGCCAAGTTTCTAACGAGCAGTACTTC. Its translation is CASSQVSNEQYF.

The chain has TRBV20-1 and TRBJ1-1; no clear D. CDR1 and CDR2 from the germline V gene are DFQATT and SNEGSKA (reference sequence). The CDR3 has 12 residues. V dropped 7 bases and J dropped 9 bases, with 18 bases sitting between them. CDR3 coding DNA: TGCAGTGATATCAACGCCGGGAGTAAAGCTTTCTTT. Amino acid sequence: CSDINAGSKAFF.

This clonotype appeared a few times. This chain uses TRBV11-2 with TRBJ2-2, with 9 nucleotides matching TRBD2. Germline values: CDR1 SGHAT, CDR2 FQNNGV. Germline trimming cut 5 bases from V and 0 bases from J; bases unmatched to any gene: 25. The length of the CDR3 is 23 residues. In DNA, the CDR3 is TGTGCCAGCAGCGCCAAAGGGAGGGTAGCGGGAGAGCGGCTCAGCGCGAACACCGGGGAGCTGTTTTTT. Its protein product is CASSAKGRVAGERLSANTGELFF.

This clonotype was counted only a few times. This rearrangement joins TRBV20-1 to TRBJ2-4; D unclear. V dropped 4 bases and J dropped 3 bases, with 10 bases sitting between them. Germline-derived CDR1 and CDR2 are DFQATT and SNEGSKA (reference sequence). CDR3 length: 13 residues. The CDR3 sequence: CSATVEDKNIQYF. Written as DNA, the CDR3 is TGCAGTGCTACGGTTGAGGACAAAAACATTCAGTACTTC.

This clonotype was counted only a few times. The chain is built from TRBV2 and TRBJ1-2; no clear D. The germline CDR1 and CDR2 sequences are SNHLY and FYNNEI. The CDR3 spans 13 residues. Between the trimmed V and J ends, which lost 7 bases and 0 bases, there was a span of 9 bases. As DNA, the CDR3 is TGTGCCAGCAAGGTGGCAGCTAACTATGGCTACACCTTC. Its protein is CASKVAANYGYTF.

V and J are TRBV20-1 and TRBJ1-1; TRBD1 is a possible D gene (6 bases). Germline CDR1 reads DFQATT; CDR2 reads SNEGSKA (reference sequence). V lost 6 bases and J lost 1, with 12 bases in between. The CDR3 runs to 13 residues. CDR3 coding DNA: TGCAGTGCCCATGGACAGTCGAACACTGAAGCTTTCTTT. Its protein is CSAHGQSNTEAFF.